These T cell receptor beta chains were read from a single sample in a study of T-cell memory formation after mild COVID-19. MiXCR, applied by TCRdb to the 5' RACE reads, yields one record per CDR3 protein. Seen here are hundreds of thousands of distinct CDR3 sequences, approximately 15% observed once, and the top ten hold 2.1%. Source material: PBMCs or a T cell subset sorted from them (not recorded which). Source of these receptors: an adult woman who had mild COVID-19 (a few samples of this study predate the infection). Cell type and time point are not known. The CDR3 runs from the conserved cysteine through the conserved F or W.

cdr3_aa j_call cdr3_length v_call
CAWSIGINYGYTF TRBJ1-2 13 TRBV30
CASRLGLAGTYNEQFF TRBJ2-1 16 TRBV3-1
CASSWRPVGSGNTEAFF TRBJ1-1 17 TRBV5-1
CATSDGVTVGLSSNEQFF TRBJ2-1 18 TRBV24-1
CASSLDSGAGELFF TRBJ2-2 14 TRBV18
CASLNDRVPYEQYF TRBJ2-7 14 TRBV6-1
CASRERTGSYEQYF TRBJ2-7 14 TRBV7-2
CSPRKGYNEQFF TRBJ2-1 12 TRBV20-1
CASSSLGLEAFF TRBJ1-1 12 TRBV7-9
CASSFTSLAGDGENEQFF TRBJ2-1 18 TRBV7-9
CASSLSGDSSYEQYF TRBJ2-7 15 TRBV27
CASSSPTTSGNPYEQYF TRBJ2-7 17 TRBV7-9
CASSAQGTQYF TRBJ2-5 11 TRBV12-3/TRBV12-4
CASSPPANNEQFF TRBJ2-1 13 TRBV12-3/TRBV12-4
CASSLGQVRGEAFF TRBJ1-1 14 TRBV5-6
CASSRRQGLAMNTEAFF TRBJ1-1 17 TRBV18
CATSTRNSGANVLTF TRBJ2-6 15 TRBV15
CASSFVSGAGNQQFF TRBJ2-1 15 TRBV7-9
CASSLNRGRIGPQHF TRBJ1-5 15 TRBV12-3/TRBV12-4
CSARDQTGANTEAFF TRBJ1-1 15 TRBV20-1
CASSQEPPGQINEKLFF TRBJ1-4 17 TRBV3-1
CASRTDSITLHRTGPSYEQYF TRBJ2-7 21 TRBV6-4
CASSQWGGSDNEKLFF TRBJ1-4 16 TRBV14
CSTRTGNTEAFF TRBJ1-1 12 TRBV29-1
CASSNPLNYGYTF TRBJ1-2 13 TRBV12-3/TRBV12-4
CASSGTGGSQPQHF TRBJ1-5 14 TRBV12-3/TRBV12-4
CASSPQEGVKGEAFF TRBJ1-1 15 TRBV18
CASSFNKVGGRYEQYF TRBJ2-7 16 TRBV12-3/TRBV12-4
CSVRRDGTTYEQYF TRBJ2-7 14 TRBV29-1
CASSLRRGKTEAFF TRBJ1-1 14 TRBV7-3